Below, 26 T cell receptor beta chains from the same sample are listed, as sequenced in a study of human T cells and chemical hapten exposure. This sample's time point: patch test 2, 6 weeks after DPC sensitization. Treatment meaning: therapeutic diphenylcyclopropenone sensitization with weekly scalp DPC. TCRdb ran MiXCR on the RACE reads and lists one entry per CDR3 protein. The repertoire includes 89,000 or so distinct CDR3 sequences, 6.6% of them detected once, and approximately 1.2% sits in the top ten. The material sequenced was whole blood, taken in connection with sensitization to the hapten diphenylcyclopropenone (DPC). The receptors originated from a woman under 40 with alopecia areata. Some clones in this sample may be carry-over from other donors' samples.

The table lists this clonotype with many counts. This chain joins TRBV25-1 and TRBJ2-3, with 13 positions matching TRBD2. The V and J ends lost 0 bases and 4 bases, in that order; junction bases with no gene match: 7. CDR3 length: 18 residues. Germline V gives CDR1 MGHDK, CDR2 SYGVNS. The CDR3 region is CASSEYPGTSGESDTQYF. The CDR3, as DNA: TGTGCCAGCAGTGAATATCCGGGGACTAGCGGGGAGTCAGATACGCAGTATTTT.

This clonotype was seen a few times. The rearrangement uses TRBV4-1 and TRBJ1-1, with a possible D match to TRBD1 (6 bases). V lost 0 bases to trimming and J lost 1 base, with 9 bases between them. This CDR3 has 15 residues. Germline CDR1 and CDR2: MGHRA and YSYEKL. In DNA form, the CDR3 reads TGCGCCAGCAGCCAAGATATGGGACAGAACACTGAAGCTTTCTTT. Encoded protein: CASSQDMGQNTEAFF.

This clonotype was recorded many times. The chain recombines TRBV20-1 with TRBJ2-3, with 10 bases that match TRBD1. The CDR3 is made up of 15 amino acids. Germline V CDR1 and CDR2: DFQATT, SNEGSKA (reference sequence). With V trimmed by 3 bases and J by 2 bases, 5 bases remained unmatched. This chain's CDR3 is CSAREGQGDTDTQYF. In DNA form, the CDR3 reads TGCAGTGCTAGGGAAGGACAGGGGGACACAGATACGCAGTATTTT.

This clonotype has more than one count but fewer than ten. The chain carries TRBV20-1 and TRBJ2-7, with D possibly matching TRBD2 (5 bases). CDR3 size: 11 residues. The germline V gene encodes CDR1 DFQATT and CDR2 SNEGSKA (reference sequence). V lost 5 bases and J 1 base, leaving 6 bases between the germline ends. The CDR3 protein is CSAGGSYEQYF. The DNA of the CDR3 is TGCAGTGCTGGAGGATCCTACGAGCAGTACTTC.

This clonotype was recorded many times. This chain uses TRBV29-1 with TRBJ1-1; 7 nucleotides match TRBD1. CDR3 length: 14 residues. CDR1 and CDR2 from the germline V gene are SQVTM and ANQGSEA. The V gene end was trimmed by 4 bases and the J gene end by 3 bases; junction bases not matched to a gene: 8. As DNA, the CDR3 is TGCAGCGTTGGAAGAGACAGGGTTGACACTGAAGCTTTCTTT. It specifies CSVGRDRVDTEAFF.

This clonotype has a count of ten or more. The chain uses TRBV11-2 and TRBJ2-1; TRBD1 is a possible D gene (5 bases). CDR1 is SGHAT and CDR2 is FQNNGV in the germline V gene. Trimming removed 1 base at V and 5 bases at J, with 18 bases between. The length of the CDR3 is 17 residues. CDR3 protein: CASSLAVQGWRDNEQFF. The CDR3 DNA is TGTGCCAGCAGCTTAGCTGTCCAGGGCTGGCGCGACAATGAGCAGTTCTTC.

This clonotype was recorded at least ten times. The chain has TRBV7-8 and TRBJ1-1; D uncertain. Germline-derived CDR1 and CDR2 are SGHVS and FQNEAQ. CDR3 length: 14 residues. Deletions cut 1 base from V and 4 bases from J, with 10 bases between. The CDR3 region has the DNA TGTGCCAGCAGCTTAGGGCCTCGGCCCACTGAAGCTTTCTTT. Its translation: CASSLGPRPTEAFF.

This clonotype was counted many times. V usage is TRBV6-1 and J usage is TRBJ2-7; 8 bases line up with TRBD1. This CDR3 region has 14 residues. The germline V gene encodes CDR1 MNHNS and CDR2 SASEGT. J gave up 3 bases and V 5 bases, and 6 bases lay outside the gene matches. DNA of the CDR3: TGTGCCAGCAGTCAGAATACAGGGGGCTACGAGCAGTACTTC. Translation gives CASSQNTGGYEQYF.

This clonotype was seen repeatedly, ten times or more. The gene calls are TRBV7-6 and TRBJ2-3; D unclear. V dropped 0 bases and J dropped 2 bases, with 15 bases sitting between them. The CDR3 is 17 residues long. CDR1 and CDR2 (germline): SGHVS, FNYEAQ. The CDR3 here is CASSLAVKVDATDTQYF. CDR3 nucleotides: TGTGCCAGCAGCTTAGCGGTAAAGGTGGACGCCACAGATACGCAGTATTTT.

This clonotype was observed at least ten times. This rearrangement joins TRBV15 to TRBJ1-1; 10 bases are shared with TRBD1. CDR1 LNHNV and CDR2 YYDKDF come from the germline V gene (reference sequence). V shed 2 bases and J 0 bases; nucleotides not matched to a gene: 9. CDR3 length: 18 residues. CDR3 sequence: CATSRPARDRGMNTEAFF. In nucleotides, the CDR3 is TGTGCCACCAGCAGACCAGCCCGGGACAGGGGAATGAACACTGAAGCTTTCTTT.

This clonotype occurred many times. The chain has TRBV5-1 and TRBJ2-1; 7 positions agree with TRBD1. Germline lookup yields CDR1 SGHRS and CDR2 YFSETQ. The V segment lost 4 bases and the J segment 7 bases; nucleotides outside the gene matches: 8. This CDR3 is built from 14 residues. CDR3 amino acids: CASSPDRVGNEQFF. Here the CDR3 DNA reads TGCGCCAGCAGCCCCGACAGGGTTGGGAATGAGCAGTTCTTC.

The table lists this clonotype with many counts. The genes are TRBV20-1 and TRBJ1-2; no reliable D call. This CDR3 is built from 13 residues. V dropped 5 bases and J dropped 7 bases, with 17 bases sitting between them. Germline CDR1 and CDR2: DFQATT and SNEGSKA (reference sequence). The CDR3: CSADVGGRAGYTF. DNA for the CDR3: TGCAGTGCTGACGTCGGTGGAAGGGCTGGCTACACCTTC.

This clonotype showed up many times. The rearrangement joins TRBV18 to TRBJ2-3; D may be TRBD1 (5 bases). Between the trimmed V and J ends, which lost 3 bases and 4 bases, there was a span of 14 bases. The germline V gene encodes CDR1 KGHSH and CDR2 LQKENI. CDR3 size: 15 residues. CDR3 DNA sequence: TGTGCCAGCTCACCGGACATTGAAATAGCAGATACGCAGTATTTT. Amino acid sequence: CASSPDIEIADTQYF.

The chain has TRBV6-6 and TRBJ1-4; D unresolved. Germline V gene lookup returns CDR1 MNHNY and CDR2 SVGAGI (reference sequence). The CDR3 totals 15 residues. The V gene lost 0 bases and the J gene lost 4 bases, with 9 bases spanning the gap. In DNA form, the CDR3 reads TGTGCCAGCAGTTACTCCGGGTTACTTAATGAAAAACTGTTTTTT. It specifies CASSYSGLLNEKLFF.

The chain employs TRBV29-1 and TRBJ2-7; either TRBD1 or TRBD2 may supply D (5 bases each). V dropped 0 bases and J dropped 2 bases, with 8 bases sitting between them. The germline V gene encodes CDR1 SQVTM and CDR2 ANQGSEA. The CDR3 totals 13 residues. The CDR3: CSVEEGRPYEQYF. The CDR3, as DNA: TGCAGCGTTGAAGAGGGACGGCCCTACGAGCAGTACTTC.

V and J are TRBV5-1 and TRBJ2-6; D possibly uses TRBD1 or TRBD2 (6 bases each). The V gene lost 6 bases and the J gene lost 2 bases, with 15 bases spanning the gap. The CDR3 has 16 residues. Germline lookup yields CDR1 SGHRS and CDR2 YFSETQ. This CDR3 is CASIPNGGTGANVLTF. DNA for the CDR3: TGCGCCAGCATACCGAACGGGGGCACTGGGGCCAACGTCCTGACTTTC.

This clonotype occurred a few times. J is TRBJ1-2 and V is TRBV13, with 11 bases aligning to TRBD1. Germline assignment: CDR1 PRHDT and CDR2 FYEKMQ (reference sequence). V trimming: 3 bases; J trimming: 7 bases; junction bases outside the gene matches: 4. The length of the CDR3 is 14 residues. The CDR3 protein is CASSLGQGVRGYTF. DNA of the CDR3: TGTGCCAGCAGCTTGGGACAGGGGGTACGTGGCTACACCTTC.

This clonotype was detected many times. The rearrangement uses TRBV20-1 and TRBJ2-1; 8 bases align to TRBD1. The CDR3 runs 14 residues. After removal of 3 bases from V and 8 bases from J, the junction contained 9 bases not matched to a gene. From germline, CDR1 is DFQATT and CDR2 SNEGSKA (reference sequence). CDR3 loop: CSARAGTGGDEQFF. CDR3 DNA sequence: TGCAGTGCTAGGGCCGGGACAGGAGGCGATGAGCAGTTCTTC.

This clonotype was found many times. This chain links TRBV27 with TRBJ2-4; 11 nucleotides align to TRBD1. This CDR3 is 17 amino acids long. Germline V gene lookup returns CDR1 MNHEY and CDR2 SMNVEV (reference sequence). V lost 4 bases, J lost 1 base, and 6 bases stayed unmatched. CDR3 DNA sequence: TGTGCCAGCAGTTCCCGGGACAGGGGGAGGGCCAAAAACATTCAGTACTTC. It translates to CASSSRDRGRAKNIQYF.

This clonotype was seen many times. V and J are TRBV20-1 and TRBJ2-3; D possibly uses TRBD1 or TRBD2 (6 bases each). The CDR3 has 15 amino acids. Germline CDR1 and CDR2: DFQATT and SNEGSKA (reference sequence). V lost 0 bases and J 9 bases, leaving 19 bases between the germline ends. This CDR3 reads CSARDPGAPGATQYF. CDR3 DNA: TGCAGTGCTAGAGATCCGGGGGCCCCAGGTGCCACGCAGTATTTT.

The sample holds a few counts of this clonotype. The gene calls are TRBV27 and TRBJ1-5; possible D gene TRBD1, 5 bases. Germline CDR1 MNHEY, CDR2 SMNVEV (reference sequence). V was shortened by 5 bases and J by 4 bases, with 12 bases between the two germline ends. This CDR3 has 14 amino acids. The CDR3, as DNA: TGTGCCAGCAGTCTCCAGGGCCGTAATCAGCCCCAGCATTTT. It yields the protein CASSLQGRNQPQHF.

There are many counts of this clonotype. The chain links TRBV2 to TRBJ1-1, with D unresolved. Trimming shortened V by 1 base and J by 5 bases, and 8 bases separated the two germline ends. Looked up from germline, CDR1 is SNHLY and CDR2 is FYNNEI. The CDR3 consists of 13 residues. CDR3 protein: CASSEVRDTEAFF. The CDR3 DNA reads as TGTGCCAGCAGTGAAGTTAGGGATACTGAAGCTTTCTTT.

The CDR3 nucleotides are TGTGCCTGGAGTCACAGGGATGTGGGCTCCATTCAGCCCCAGCATTTT. It translates to CAWSHRDVGSIQPQHF. The V call is TRBV30, the J call TRBJ1-5, with D possibly being TRBD1 (6 bases). The germline CDR1 and CDR2 sequences are GTSNPN and SVGIG (reference sequence). Trimming cost V 2 bases and J 6 bases, with 20 bases left between them. The CDR3 has 16 residues.

The chain carries TRBV30 and TRBJ2-2, with D unclear. The CDR3 totals 13 residues. CDR1 is GTSNPN and CDR2 is SVGIG in the germline V gene (reference sequence). Trimming stripped 0 bases from V and 6 bases from J, with 8 bases between. The CDR3 DNA reads as TGTGCCTGGAGTGTAATTCAGTCCGGGGAGCTGTTTTTT. Its translation: CAWSVIQSGELFF.

This clonotype was counted at least ten times. The rearrangement joins TRBV20-1 to TRBJ2-4, with D maybe TRBD1 (5 bases). The CDR3 spans 12 residues. Germline V gene lookup returns CDR1 DFQATT and CDR2 SNEGSKA (reference sequence). The germline V and J ends were trimmed by 4 bases and 4 bases, with 8 bases remaining between them. For the CDR3, the DNA is TGCAGTGCTACACAGGATAAAAACATTCAGTACTTC. Protein: CSATQDKNIQYF.

The V gene is TRBV18, the J gene TRBJ2-7; TRBD2 matches 12 bases. CDR3 length: 17 residues. V gave up 2 bases and J gave up 2 bases; unmatched junction bases: 7. Germline CDR1 is KGHSH and CDR2 is LQKENI. CDR3 protein: CASSPGLAGIPAYEQYF. In nucleotides, the CDR3 is TGTGCCAGCTCACCAGGACTAGCGGGGATCCCAGCCTACGAGCAGTACTTC.